The 11 T cell receptor beta chains below come from one sample, sequenced in a study of blood T cell repertoires in COVID-19 (dated by TCRdb to the early 2020s). Library generation was performed with the immunoSEQ multiplex PCR assay. Imported from immuneACCESS, the table was reduced by TCRdb to in-frame sequences with V and J called. These copies leave out some clones; in studies compared against another copy, an unresolved V gene accounts for under half, and the cause of the remainder is not known. The sample table records 100,000 to 150,000 clones; around nine tenths of these occur just once. More than 2% of the sample rests with the top ten. The sample taken for sequencing was peripheral blood. These receptors were obtained from a woman between 50 and 59 years old with acute or convalescent COVID-19.

The CDR3 spells CASSSSGGRSSGANVLTF. The CDR3 DNA reads TGTGCCAGCAGCTCTTCAGGGGGTAGGAGCTCTGGGGCCAACGTCCTGACTTTC. This chain joins TRBV5-4 and TRBJ2-6, with 7 bases that match TRBD1. Losses at the gene ends were 3 bases for V and 0 bases for J; bases not matched to a gene: 9. The CDR3 totals 18 residues. The V gene's germline CDR1 is SGHNT and CDR2 YYREEE (reference sequence).

V and J are TRBV18 and TRBJ2-7; 11 positions match TRBD2. Per the germline V gene, CDR1 is KGHSH and CDR2 is LQKENI. V lost 2 bases to trimming and J lost 3 bases; unmatched junction nucleotides: 3. The CDR3 loop spans 15 amino acids. As DNA, the CDR3 is TGTGCCAGCTCACCATTAGCGGGAGGGGGCTACGAGCAGTACTTC. Protein: CASSPLAGGGYEQYF.

The rearrangement uses TRBV6-5 and TRBJ1-5, with 7 positions matching TRBD1. The germline V gene encodes CDR1 MNHEY and CDR2 SVGAGI. This CDR3 is built from 12 residues. Trimming cost V 5 bases and J 5 bases; bases outside gene matches: 0. CDR3 sequence (DNA): TGTGCCAGCAGTACAGGGGATCAGCCCCAGCATTTT. This translates into CASSTGDQPQHF.

This chain links TRBV19 with TRBJ2-1; D unclear. The V end was cut by 6 bases, the J end by 0 bases, with 12 bases between. The CDR3 contains 15 residues. Germline CDR1 and CDR2: LNHDA and SQIVND (reference sequence). CDR3 loop: CASRKTPHSYNEQFF. The CDR3 bases are TGTGCCAGTAGAAAAACACCTCACTCCTACAATGAGCAGTTCTTC.

The chain carries TRBV4-1 and TRBJ1-2, with 7 positions matching TRBD1. Germline V CDR1 and CDR2: MGHRA, YSYEKL. The CDR3 totals 15 residues. Germline trimming cut 1 base from V and 4 bases from J; bases unmatched to any gene: 6. The CDR3 nucleotides read TGCGCCAGCAGCCAAGGACAGGGTCCAATCTATGGCTACACCTTC. Amino acid sequence: CASSQGQGPIYGYTF.

V gene TRBV5-1 combines with J gene TRBJ2-3; 7 positions match TRBD2. Trimming took 1 base from V and 0 from J; bases not matched to a gene: 8. CDR3 size: 17 residues. Per germline, CDR1 SGHRS and CDR2 YFSETQ. CDR3 nucleotides: TGCGCCAGCAGCTTGTCTTCCGGGACTACTAGCACAGATACGCAGTATTTT. Translated: CASSLSSGTTSTDTQYF.

The V gene is TRBV7-2, the J gene TRBJ2-3; 7 nucleotides line up with TRBD2. The CDR3 is 17 residues long. V dropped 4 bases and J dropped 2; count of bases not matched to a gene: 12. Germline lookup yields CDR1 SGHTA and CDR2 FQGNSA. The CDR3 here is CASSYTSPAGFTDTQYF. For the CDR3, the DNA is TGTGCCAGCAGCTACACCTCTCCAGCGGGGTTCACAGATACGCAGTATTTT. The variable domain in full, with the rest retrieved from reference TRBV7-2 and TRBJ2-3, is GAGVSQSPSNKVTEKGKDVELRCDPISGHTALYWYRQSLGQGLEFLIYFQGNSAPDKSGLPSDRFSAERTGGSVSTLTIQRTQQEDSAVYLCASSYTSPAGFTDTQYFGPGTRLTVL.

The chain employs TRBV6-5 and TRBJ2-3; TRBD2 matches 7 bases. CDR1 is MNHEY and CDR2 is SVGAGI in the germline V gene. The CDR3 contains 16 residues. The V gene end was trimmed by 4 bases and the J gene end by 1 base; junction bases not matched to a gene: 8. DNA of the CDR3: TGTGCCAGCAGTTTGACTAGCCTCCCCCGCACAGATACGCAGTATTTT. Its protein is CASSLTSLPRTDTQYF.

The rearrangement joins TRBV6-5 to TRBJ1-3, with D perhaps matching TRBD1 (6 bases). In germline, CDR1 is MNHEY, CDR2 SVGAGI. V was shortened by 0 bases and J by 0 bases, with 9 bases between the two germline ends. The CDR3 runs 16 residues. The chain's CDR3 is CASSYSSGVSGNTIYF. The CDR3 coding sequence is TGTGCCAGCAGTTACTCGTCAGGGGTCTCTGGAAACACCATATATTTT.

The chain couples TRBV7-9 to TRBJ1-2; a weak D match, TRBD1 (5 bases). The CDR3 extends over 16 amino acids. The V gene lost 5 bases and the J gene lost 4 bases, with 20 bases spanning the gap. From germline, CDR1 is SEHNR and CDR2 FQNEAQ (reference sequence). The CDR3 loop is CASSNSLGLGGYGYTF. DNA for the CDR3: TGTGCCAGCAGCAATAGCCTGGGCCTGGGGGGCTATGGCTACACCTTC.

J is TRBJ2-7 and V is TRBV6-2 or TRBV6-3; D is possibly TRBD2 (5 bases). The CDR3 runs to 14 residues. V lost 1 base and J lost 2, with 9 bases in between. Germline CDR1 reads MNHEY; CDR2 reads SVGEGT. The CDR3 region has the DNA TGTGCCAGCAGTTACTTGCTAGCTACCTACGAGCAGTACTTC. Its protein is CASSYLLATYEQYF.